The 31 T cell receptor beta chains in this list originate from one sample, sequenced in a study of early T cells in non-severe SARS-CoV-2 infection (dated by TCRdb to the early 2020s). The library was prepared using 5' RACE. The sample was run on a NextSeq 500. The public reads were reprocessed in TCRdb via fastp at Q25 and MiXCR, keeping in-frame beta chains. Merged by CDR3 protein, the rows form single entries marked with the most common genes and DNA. In this sample the table shows under 85,000 distinct CDR3 sequences, 14% of which occur a single time. The ten largest make up 9.5% to 12% of the sample. Specimen: whole blood. The source is an adult who was a healthcare worker with PCR-confirmed SARS-CoV-2 infection or an uninfected control (not recorded which).

V is TRBV4-2 and J is TRBJ1-3; D gene ambiguous. The CDR3 extends over 13 amino acids. V lost 1 base, J lost 2 bases, and 3 bases lay in between. Germline CDR1 and CDR2: LGHNA and YNFKEQ. Here the CDR3 reads CASSQGAGNTIYF. The CDR3 nucleotides read TGTGCCAGCAGCCAAGGGGCTGGAAACACCATATATTTT.

This clonotype was seen only a few times. The chain carries TRBV18 and TRBJ2-7, with 13 positions matching TRBD2. The CDR3 is 15 amino acids. The ends lost 2 bases at V and 2 bases at J; junction bases unmatched: 0. Per germline, CDR1 KGHSH and CDR2 LQKENI. CDR3 protein: CASSPTSGGAYEQYF. CDR3 in DNA: TGTGCCAGCTCACCAACTAGCGGGGGGGCCTACGAGCAGTACTTC.

In its sample, this clonotype was seen many times. The chain joins TRBV5-5 to TRBJ2-4, with 13 bases fitting TRBD2. CDR3 length: 16 amino acids. J lost 8 bases, V lost 4 bases, and 9 bases had no gene match. CDR1 and CDR2 from the germline V gene are SGHKS and YYEKEE (reference sequence). The CDR3 region is CASSPTSGGFRDIQYF. CDR3 DNA: TGTGCCAGCAGCCCGACTAGCGGGGGGTTTCGAGACATTCAGTACTTC.

This clonotype was counted only a few times. The rearrangement links TRBV21-1 to TRBJ1-1; the D segment call TRBD1 is taken from the table without a DNA check. TRBV21-1 is assigned pseudogene status. The CDR3 is made up of 11 amino acids. CDR3 in amino acids: CASSHRQSAFF. The CDR3 DNA follows: TGTGCCAGCAGCCATAGACAGTCAGCTTTCTTT.

This clonotype turned up a few times. The J gene is TRBJ2-1, the V gene TRBV20-1; TRBD1 matches 9 bases. V was clipped by 5 bases and J by 7 bases; unmatched bases: 6. Germline lookup yields CDR1 DFQATT and CDR2 SNEGSKA (reference sequence). The CDR3 has 13 residues. For the CDR3, the DNA is TGCAGTGCTTTGGGACAGGGCCGGAATGAGCAGTTCTTC. It codes for CSALGQGRNEQFF.

This clonotype was picked up many times. The rearrangement links TRBV11-2 to TRBJ1-1; D perhaps matches TRBD1 (5 bases). Trimming left V 5 bases short and J 1 base short, with 11 bases between. Germline CDR1 SGHAT, CDR2 FQNNGV. The CDR3 covers 14 residues. The CDR3 loop is CASSRRDRNTEAFF. In nucleotides, the CDR3 is TGTGCCAGCAGCCGGAGGGACCGGAACACTGAAGCTTTCTTT.

The rearrangement links TRBV3-1 to TRBJ2-5; no clear D gene. V was cut by 2 bases and J by 4 bases, with 8 bases left in between. Germline loops: CDR1 LGHDT, CDR2 YNNKEL (reference sequence). The CDR3 totals 13 residues. The CDR3: CASSQKGSETQYF. The CDR3 bases are TGTGCCAGCAGCCAAAAGGGCTCAGAGACCCAGTACTTC.

The chain couples TRBV7-2 to TRBJ1-3; 7 nucleotides align to TRBD1. The CDR3 totals 16 residues. With 5 bases clipped from V and 0 bases from J, the junction kept 7 bases outside the gene matches. Per germline, CDR1 SGHTA and CDR2 FQGNSA. The CDR3 DNA reads TGTGCCAGCAGCAAGGACAGGCTAAACTCTGGAAACACCATATATTTT. Amino acid sequence: CASSKDRLNSGNTIYF. Full variable domain (rest looked up from reference TRBV7-2 and TRBJ1-3): GAGVSQSPSNKVTEKGKDVELRCDPISGHTALYWYRQSLGQGLEFLIYFQGNSAPDKSGLPSDRFSAERTGGSVSTLTIQRTQQEDSAVYLCASSKDRLNSGNTIYFGEGSWLTVV.

The chain has TRBV20-1 and TRBJ2-5; D is tentatively TRBD1 or TRBD2 (5 bases each). The germline V gene has CDR1 DFQATT and CDR2 SNEGSKA (reference sequence). V was shortened by 6 bases and J by 5 bases, with 16 bases between the two germline ends. This CDR3 contains 13 residues. The CDR3 sequence is CSAPGRGGETQYF. The CDR3 DNA follows: TGCAGTGCCCCAGGACGGGGCGGCGAGACCCAGTACTTC.

This clonotype has just a few counts. V and J are TRBV3-1 and TRBJ1-1, with D maybe TRBD1 (5 bases). CDR1 LGHDT and CDR2 YNNKEL come from the germline V gene (reference sequence). Deletions cut 1 base from V and 8 bases from J, with 11 bases between. CDR3 size: 13 residues. CDR3: CASSQGGRGEAFF. CDR3 sequence (DNA): TGTGCCAGCAGCCAAGGAGGACGGGGGGAAGCTTTCTTT.

This clonotype came up a few times. The J gene is TRBJ2-2, the V gene TRBV6-5; 8 positions agree with TRBD1. V gave up 5 bases and J gave up 1 base; unmatched junction bases: 6. The germline V gene encodes CDR1 MNHEY and CDR2 SVGAGI. The CDR3 extends over 16 amino acids. The CDR3 region is CASSNPGTGNTGELFF. The DNA of the CDR3 is TGTGCCAGCAGTAACCCCGGGACAGGGAACACCGGGGAGCTGTTTTTT.

The gene calls are TRBV29-1 and TRBJ1-2, with 8 bases aligning to TRBD1. CDR3 length: 13 amino acids. The V segment lost 4 bases and the J segment 5 bases; nucleotides outside the gene matches: 6. Germline V gives CDR1 SQVTM, CDR2 ANQGSEA. The CDR3 spells CSVVDREGYGYTF. The DNA of the CDR3 is TGCAGCGTTGTGGACAGGGAAGGGTATGGCTACACCTTC.

This clonotype has just a few counts. The rearrangement links TRBV28 to TRBJ2-2; TRBD2 matches at 7 bases. The CDR3 is 15 amino acids. The ends lost 8 bases at V and 5 bases at J; junction bases unmatched: 11. From germline, CDR1 is MDHEN and CDR2 SYDVKM. This CDR3 reads CASQSGRARTGELFF. The CDR3 DNA reads TGTGCCAGCCAGAGTGGGAGGGCACGGACCGGGGAGCTGTTTTTT.

The chain joins TRBV6-2 or TRBV6-3 to TRBJ2-2, with D unclear. The CDR3 is 16 residues long. Germline loops: CDR1 MNHEY, CDR2 SVGEGT. V was trimmed by 0 bases and J by 2 bases, leaving 10 bases between them. CDR3 in amino acids: CASSYSFPENTGELFF. In DNA form, the CDR3 reads TGTGCCAGCAGTTACTCGTTTCCGGAAAACACCGGGGAGCTGTTTTTT.

This clonotype was detected many times. The gene calls are TRBV4-3 and TRBJ2-1, with a possible D match to TRBD2 (5 bases). Germline CDR1 reads LGHNA; CDR2 reads YSLEER. This CDR3 region has 13 residues. Trimming stripped 5 bases from V and 5 bases from J, with 10 bases between. CDR3 region: CASSLSGNNEQFF. CDR3 sequence (DNA): TGCGCCAGCAGCTTAAGCGGTAACAATGAGCAGTTCTTC.

About this clonotype itself: The junction departs from the called germline gene at one end, perhaps through a read error. J is TRBJ2-5 and V is TRBV7-9; D ambiguous. CDR3 length equals 9 residues. The germline gives CDR1 SEHNR, CDR2 FQNEAQ (reference sequence). CDR3 protein: CASRALGHF. The CDR3 region has the DNA TGTGCCAGCCGCGCCCTCGGTCACTTC.

This clonotype occurred many times. The rearrangement joins TRBV18 to TRBJ2-1; 10 bases map to TRBD2. In germline, CDR1 is KGHSH, CDR2 LQKENI. Trimming at V came to 4 bases and at J to 4 bases, leaving 4 bases not matched to a gene. CDR3 length equals 15 residues. CDR3 in amino acids: CASSLRTSGYNEQFF. The CDR3 bases are TGTGCCAGCTCACTAAGGACTAGCGGTTACAATGAGCAGTTCTTC.

The rearrangement links TRBV11-1 to TRBJ2-7, with D possibly matching TRBD1 (6 bases). The V gene's germline CDR1 is SGHAT and CDR2 FQDESV (reference sequence). Trimming took 5 bases from V and 7 from J, leaving 12 bases between them. This CDR3 spans 12 amino acids. This CDR3 is CASSPQGREQYF. In nucleotides, the CDR3 is TGTGCCAGCAGCCCACAGGGTCGGGAGCAGTACTTC.

There are many counts of this clonotype. V and J are TRBV7-9 and TRBJ1-1; D possibly corresponds to TRBD1 (5 bases). Germline CDR1 reads SEHNR; CDR2 reads FQNEAQ (reference sequence). Trimming cost V 7 bases and J 6 bases, with 15 bases left between them. The length of the CDR3 is 13 residues. CDR3 sequence: CASTLPGPPEAFF. The CDR3 DNA follows: TGTGCCAGCACCCTACCGGGGCCCCCTGAAGCTTTCTTT.

This chain connects TRBV6-1 to TRBJ2-5; unclear D gene. Trimming pared 7 bases from V and 5 bases from J, leaving 14 bases between. The germline CDR1 and CDR2 sequences are MNHNS and SASEGT. This CDR3 has 13 residues. DNA of the CDR3: TGTGCCAGCAAATGGGTAGGGCATGAGACCCAGTACTTC. This sequence encodes CASKWVGHETQYF.

This chain links TRBV29-1 with TRBJ2-3; 7 nucleotides agree with TRBD1. The germline gives CDR1 SQVTM, CDR2 ANQGSEA. With 6 bases clipped from V and 3 bases from J, the junction kept 12 bases outside the gene matches. The CDR3 loop spans 15 amino acids. In nucleotides, the CDR3 is TGCAGCGTCGAACCACCTCGACAGGGAACAGATACGCAGTATTTT. Translation: CSVEPPRQGTDTQYF.

This clonotype came up a few times. The J gene is TRBJ2-1, the V gene TRBV12-3 or TRBV12-4, with 9 bases aligning to TRBD2. This CDR3 comprises 16 residues. J lost 7 bases, V lost 4 bases, and 11 bases had no gene match. The CDR3, as DNA: TGTGCCAGCAGTTCAACCTTAGCGGGGGAGGGAAATGAGCAGTTCTTC. Protein: CASSSTLAGEGNEQFF.

This clonotype appeared a few times. CDR3 protein: CATSDSEDGTNEKLFF. The DNA of the CDR3 is TGTGCCACCAGTGATTCGGAGGACGGGACTAATGAAAAACTGTTTTTT. The chain is built from TRBV24-1 and TRBJ1-4; D not resolved. The CDR3 extends over 16 amino acids. Per the germline V gene, CDR1 is KGHDR and CDR2 is SFDVKD. Trimming removed 2 bases from V and 2 bases from J, with 11 bases in between.

This clonotype was detected only a few times. V is TRBV7-9 and J is TRBJ1-1, with D unclear. V lost 6 bases to trimming and J lost 8 bases, with 16 bases between them. The CDR3 length is 13 residues. CDR1 is SEHNR and CDR2 is FQNEAQ in the germline V gene (reference sequence). The CDR3 spells CASSPGPDREAFF. In nucleotides, the CDR3 is TGTGCCAGCAGTCCGGGTCCAGATCGCGAAGCTTTCTTT.

The chain couples TRBV20-1 to TRBJ2-3, with D perhaps being TRBD1 or TRBD2 (5 bases each). Germline loops: CDR1 DFQATT, CDR2 SNEGSKA (reference sequence). V lost 6 bases and J 2 bases, leaving 15 bases between the germline ends. CDR3 length: 14 residues. CDR3 protein: CSASRDGYTDTQYF. The CDR3 DNA follows: TGCAGTGCCTCAAGGGACGGCTACACAGATACGCAGTATTTT.

This clonotype was counted between two and nine times. The rearrangement joins TRBV7-9 to TRBJ1-1; D unclear. CDR1 and CDR2 (germline): SEHNR, FQNEAQ (reference sequence). V dropped 0 bases and J dropped 5 bases, with 13 bases sitting between them. The CDR3 spans 15 residues. The chain's CDR3 is CASSLAESRRTEAFF. DNA for the CDR3: TGTGCCAGCAGCTTAGCTGAATCCCGGAGGACTGAAGCTTTCTTT.

This clonotype occurred a few times. The genes are TRBV11-3 and TRBJ2-3; D unclear. The CDR3 runs to 12 residues. Per germline, CDR1 SGHNT and CDR2 YENEEA. Trimming shortened V by 3 bases and J by 2 bases, and 3 bases separated the two germline ends. CDR3 residues: CASSFHTDTQYF. The DNA of the CDR3 is TGTGCCAGCAGCTTCCACACAGATACGCAGTATTTT.

The V and J genes are TRBV18 and TRBJ1-1, with D hard to call. Trimming took off 3 bases at V and 4 bases at J, with 18 bases between the two ends. The germline V gene has CDR1 KGHSH and CDR2 LQKENI. The CDR3 covers 16 residues. The CDR3 spells CASSPFGGRSSTEAFF. The CDR3 DNA reads as TGTGCCAGCTCACCCTTCGGAGGGAGGTCTAGCACTGAAGCTTTCTTT.

V usage is TRBV19 and J usage is TRBJ2-3, with D possibly TRBD1 on 5 matching bases. Between the trimmed V and J ends, which lost 4 bases and 1 base, there was a span of 6 bases. The CDR3 has 13 residues. Per germline, CDR1 LNHDA and CDR2 SQIVND (reference sequence). The chain's CDR3 is CASSTGRTDTQYF. The CDR3 nucleotides are TGTGCCAGTAGTACAGGGCGCACAGATACGCAGTATTTT.

V is TRBV18 and J is TRBJ1-5; maybe TRBD1 (5 bases). The CDR3 covers 13 residues. V lost 4 bases, J lost 3 bases, and 7 bases lay in between. Per germline, CDR1 KGHSH and CDR2 LQKENI. The CDR3 DNA reads as TGTGCCAGCTCACTGGGGCCCAATCAGCCCCAGCATTTT. Translating it yields CASSLGPNQPQHF. Drawing the rest from reference TRBV18 and TRBJ1-5, the complete variable domain is NAGVMQNPRHLVRRRGQEARLRCSPMKGHSHVYWYRQLPEEGLKFMVYLQKENIIDESGMPKERFSAEFPKEGPSILRIQQVVRGDSAAYFCASSLGPNQPQHFGDGTRLSIL.

V and J are TRBV10-3 and TRBJ2-3, with D unresolved. The V end was cut by 4 bases, the J end by 2 bases, with 1 base between. The CDR3 consists of 11 residues. The germline V gene encodes CDR1 ENHRY and CDR2 SYGVKD. The CDR3 loop is CAISATDTQYF. The DNA for the CDR3 is TGTGCCATCAGTGCCACAGATACGCAGTATTTT.